The present T cell receptor beta chain was sequenced within a study of regulatory T cells in long-lasting Graves disease. Study-wide findings and caveats: Reduced TCR diversity was observed in persistent Graves' patients versus newly diagnosed patients. Persistent disease was characterized by preferential usage of TRBV28, TRBJ1-2 and TRBJ2-5.

At least ten counts were recorded for this clonotype. No antigen is known for it. V was clipped by 5 bases and J by 0 bases, with 9 bases between them. CDR3 length equals 14 residues. CDR1 and CDR2 (germline): MDHEN, SYDVKM. Building of the TCR beta libraries involved iRepertoire HTBI primers and Arm-PCR of CDR3 regions. Study processing details: Identification yielded 55 to 75 TRBV and about 15 TRBJ segments across samples. One entry per CDR3 protein, called by TCRdb with MiXCR from the multiplex PCR reads. TCRdb, not the original authors, processed these V and J calls. The sample has about 220,000 distinct CDR3 sequences, roughly a fifth seen once; the top ten hold around 11%. Time point in this sample: newly diagnosed GD, antithyroid drugs for less than 3 months. Making the TCR library involved RNA that had been extracted from PBMCs. This sample also belongs to another study, concerning T cells in Graves' hyperthyroidism and ophthalmopathy. That study reports: Newly diagnosed patients aged 18 to 65 had hyperthyroidism of under 2 months' duration.

The sequencing here drew on peripheral blood mononuclear cells (PBMCs), taken at new diagnosis, from a patient treated with antithyroid drugs. The chain employs TRBV28 and TRBJ2-3; D not resolved. The TCR was taken from a woman in her 30s with Graves disease. CDR3 sequence: CASSTVPSTDTQYF. DNA for the CDR3: TGTGCCAGCAGTACGGTACCAAGCACAGATACGCAGTATTTT.